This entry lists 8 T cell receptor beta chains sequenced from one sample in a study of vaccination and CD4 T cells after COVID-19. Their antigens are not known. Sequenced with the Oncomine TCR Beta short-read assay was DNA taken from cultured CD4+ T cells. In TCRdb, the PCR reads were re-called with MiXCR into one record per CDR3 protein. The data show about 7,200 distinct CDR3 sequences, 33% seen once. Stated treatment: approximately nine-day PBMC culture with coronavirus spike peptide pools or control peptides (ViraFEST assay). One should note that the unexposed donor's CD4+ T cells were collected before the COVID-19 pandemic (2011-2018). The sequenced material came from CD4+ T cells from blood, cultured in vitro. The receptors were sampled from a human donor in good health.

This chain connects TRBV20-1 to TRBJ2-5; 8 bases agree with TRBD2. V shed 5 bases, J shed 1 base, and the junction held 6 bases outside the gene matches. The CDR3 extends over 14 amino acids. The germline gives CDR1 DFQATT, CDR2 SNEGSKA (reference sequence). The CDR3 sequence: CSAGISGAQETQYF. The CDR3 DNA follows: TGCAGTGCTGGGATTAGCGGGGCCCAAGAGACCCAGTACTTC.

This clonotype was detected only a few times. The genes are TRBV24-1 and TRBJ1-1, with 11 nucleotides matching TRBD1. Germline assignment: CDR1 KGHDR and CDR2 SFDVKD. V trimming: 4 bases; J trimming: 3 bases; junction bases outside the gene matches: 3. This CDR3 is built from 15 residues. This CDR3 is CATSDRDRGYTEAFF. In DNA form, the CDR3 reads TGTGCCACCAGTGACCGGGACAGGGGGTACACTGAAGCTTTCTTT.

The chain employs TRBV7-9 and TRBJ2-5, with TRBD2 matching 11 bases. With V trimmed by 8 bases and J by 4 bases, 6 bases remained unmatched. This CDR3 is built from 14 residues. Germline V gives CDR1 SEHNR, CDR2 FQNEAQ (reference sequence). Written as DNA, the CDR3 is TGTGCCAGCGGCCTAGGGACTAGCGGAGAGACCCAGTACTTC. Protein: CASGLGTSGETQYF.

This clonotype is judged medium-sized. The CDR3 bases are TGTGCCAGCAGCTTAGAGGGACAGCTCCACGAGCAGTACTTC. Its protein is CASSLEGQLHEQYF. The chain carries TRBV7-9 and TRBJ2-7, with 7 bases identical to TRBD1. The CDR3 contains 14 residues. The V and J ends lost 1 base and 5 bases, in that order; junction bases with no gene match: 5. Per germline, CDR1 SEHNR and CDR2 FQNEAQ (reference sequence).

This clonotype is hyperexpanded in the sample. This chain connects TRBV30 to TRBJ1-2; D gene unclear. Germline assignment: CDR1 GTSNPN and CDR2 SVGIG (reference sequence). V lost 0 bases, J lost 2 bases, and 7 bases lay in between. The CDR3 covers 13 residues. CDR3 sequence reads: CAWSVQANYGYTF. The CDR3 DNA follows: TGTGCCTGGAGTGTACAAGCAAACTATGGCTACACCTTC.

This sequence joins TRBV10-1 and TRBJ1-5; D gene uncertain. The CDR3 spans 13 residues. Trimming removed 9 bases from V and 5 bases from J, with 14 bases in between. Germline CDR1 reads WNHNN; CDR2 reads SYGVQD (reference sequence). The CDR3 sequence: CASGSQRDQPQHF. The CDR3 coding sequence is TGCGCCAGTGGTTCCCAGAGGGATCAGCCCCAGCATTTT.

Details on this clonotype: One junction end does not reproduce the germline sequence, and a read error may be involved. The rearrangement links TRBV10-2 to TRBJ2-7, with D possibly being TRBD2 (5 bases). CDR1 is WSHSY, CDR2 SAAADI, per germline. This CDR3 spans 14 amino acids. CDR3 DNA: TGCGCCAGCAGGCCCGGAGCGGCTTCCTATGAGCAGTACTTC. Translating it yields CASRPGAASYEQYF.

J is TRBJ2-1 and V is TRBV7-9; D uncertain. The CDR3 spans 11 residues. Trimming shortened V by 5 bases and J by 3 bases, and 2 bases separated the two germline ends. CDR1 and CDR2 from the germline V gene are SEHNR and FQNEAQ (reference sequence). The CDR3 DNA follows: TGTGCCAGCAGCGTCTACAATGAGCAGTTCTTC. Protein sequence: CASSVYNEQFF.